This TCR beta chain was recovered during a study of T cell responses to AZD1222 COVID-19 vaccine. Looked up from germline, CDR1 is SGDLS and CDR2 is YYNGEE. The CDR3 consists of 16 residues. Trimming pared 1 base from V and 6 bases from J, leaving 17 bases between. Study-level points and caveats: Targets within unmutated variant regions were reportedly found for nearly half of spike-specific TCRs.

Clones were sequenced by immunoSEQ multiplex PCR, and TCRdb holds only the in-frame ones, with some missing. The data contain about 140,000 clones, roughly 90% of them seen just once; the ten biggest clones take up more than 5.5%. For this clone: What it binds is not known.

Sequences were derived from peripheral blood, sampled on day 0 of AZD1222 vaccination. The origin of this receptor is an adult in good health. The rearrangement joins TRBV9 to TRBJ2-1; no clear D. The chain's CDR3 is CASSVPPLTPTNEQFF. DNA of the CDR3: TGTGCCAGCAGCGTACCGCCATTGACTCCCACCAATGAGCAGTTCTTC.